These 19 T cell receptor beta chains share one sample of origin, sequenced in a study of T cells after yellow fever vaccination. TCRdb reprocessed the 5' RACE reads via MiXCR and lists one record per CDR3 protein. The sample holds hundreds of thousands of distinct CDR3 sequences, 15% to 20% seen once. The material sequenced was PBMCs, taken before the yellow fever booster vaccination. The receptor set was obtained from a man between 18 and 29 years old who received the YFV17D yellow fever vaccine.

V gene TRBV6-5 combines with J gene TRBJ2-3; maybe TRBD2 (6 bases). V was shortened by 4 bases and J by 0 bases, with 14 bases between the two germline ends. Germline assignment: CDR1 MNHEY and CDR2 SVGAGI. The CDR3 consists of 16 residues. CDR3 nucleotides: TGTGCCAGCAGTTCGGGGATGGGGGGTAGCACAGATACGCAGTATTTT. Amino acids: CASSSGMGGSTDTQYF.

The gene calls are TRBV20-1 and TRBJ1-2; TRBD1 might be the D (6 bases). The CDR3 has 17 residues. V lost 1 base, J lost 0 bases, and 18 bases lay in between. Germline loops: CDR1 DFQATT, CDR2 SNEGSKA (reference sequence). CDR3 loop: CSARAPRGASANYGYTF. As DNA, the CDR3 is TGCAGTGCTAGAGCCCCAAGGGGGGCCTCAGCTAACTATGGCTACACCTTC.

This clonotype was observed a few times. The genes are TRBV4-3 and TRBJ1-5; D not resolved. Trimming removed 0 bases at V and 6 bases at J, with 12 bases between. This CDR3 region has 15 residues. CDR1 is LGHNA, CDR2 YSLEER, per germline. Here the CDR3 DNA reads TGCGCCAGCAGCCAAGATCGAGGGTCGGGTCAGCCCCAGCATTTT. Translated, it gives CASSQDRGSGQPQHF.

This clonotype has just a few counts. V gene TRBV29-1 combines with J gene TRBJ2-3; 11 positions match TRBD2. Looked up from germline, CDR1 is SQVTM and CDR2 is ANQGSEA. V trimming: 7 bases; J trimming: 5 bases; junction bases outside the gene matches: 8. The CDR3 sequence is 14 residues long. CDR3 bases: TGCAGCGGCGACACTAGCGGGGGCGGAGATACGCAGTATTTT. Its translation: CSGDTSGGGDTQYF.

There are many counts of this clonotype. The chain couples TRBV5-1 to TRBJ1-5; TRBD1 agrees at 9 bases. This CDR3 has 15 residues. V trimming: 4 bases; J trimming: 1 base; junction bases outside the gene matches: 3. Germline CDR1 SGHRS, CDR2 YFSETQ. Here the CDR3 reads CASSPGTGSNQPQHF. CDR3 in DNA: TGCGCCAGCAGCCCAGGGACAGGGAGCAATCAGCCCCAGCATTTT. The complete variable domain, with remaining parts taken from reference TRBV5-1 and TRBJ1-5, reads KAGVTQTPRYLIKTRGQQVTLSCSPISGHRSVSWYQQTPGQGLQFLFEYFSETQRNKGNFPGRFSGRQFSNSRSEMNVSTLELGDSALYLCASSPGTGSNQPQHFGDGTRLSIL.

This clonotype was counted between two and nine times. The genes are TRBV10-3 and TRBJ1-1, with 7 nucleotides matching TRBD1. This CDR3 has 13 residues. Germline CDR1 and CDR2: ENHRY and SYGVKD. Trimming took 10 bases from V and 7 from J; bases not matched to a gene: 12. CDR3 loop: CATIPSGGNEAFF. DNA for the CDR3: TGTGCCACAATCCCCTCAGGGGGTAATGAAGCTTTCTTT.

This chain uses TRBV7-8 with TRBJ2-7; D unresolved. V gave up 2 bases and J gave up 6 bases, with 11 bases separating them. The germline gives CDR1 SGHVS, CDR2 FQNEAQ. This CDR3 has 13 amino acids. The CDR3 DNA reads TGTGCCAGCAGCTTATTAACCAGGCGCGAGCAGTACGTC. It yields the protein CASSLLTRREQYV.

This chain connects TRBV12-3 or TRBV12-4 to TRBJ1-1; D perhaps matches TRBD1 (5 bases). With 0 bases removed from V and 6 bases from J, the gap between germline ends came to 20 bases. The length of the CDR3 is 17 residues. CDR3 residues: CASSLATGGWRGAEAFF. In DNA, the CDR3 is TGTGCCAGCAGTTTAGCAACCGGGGGATGGCGCGGGGCTGAAGCTTTCTTT.

This chain joins TRBV5-1 and TRBJ1-2; D may be TRBD1 (6 bases). V was shortened by 4 bases and J by 4 bases, with 11 bases between the two germline ends. The CDR3 contains 13 residues. Per the germline V gene, CDR1 is SGHRS and CDR2 is YFSETQ. DNA for the CDR3: TGCGCCAGCAGCCCCGGGACACGCTATGGCTACACCTTC. Amino acids: CASSPGTRYGYTF.

The rearrangement joins TRBV4-3 to TRBJ1-1; D is undetermined. The CDR3 runs to 13 residues. Germline V CDR1 and CDR2: LGHNA, YSLEER. V lost 4 bases to trimming and J lost 5 bases, with 11 bases between them. The CDR3 bases are TGCGCCAGCAGCCTCCGACGGGAGACTGAAGCTTTCTTT. Protein product: CASSLRRETEAFF.

This clonotype occurred a few times. The rearrangement joins TRBV12-3 or TRBV12-4 to TRBJ1-2; 9 nucleotides match TRBD1. The V and J ends lost 2 bases and 5 bases, in that order; junction bases with no gene match: 3. This CDR3 contains 14 residues. The CDR3 nucleotides read TGTGCCAGCAGTTTAACCGGGACAGGGTATGGCTACACCTTC. Translating gives CASSLTGTGYGYTF.

This clonotype has a handful of counts. The genes are TRBV20-1 and TRBJ2-7; maybe TRBD1 (6 bases). V was clipped by 0 bases and J by 0 bases, with 9 bases between them. In germline, CDR1 is DFQATT, CDR2 SNEGSKA (reference sequence). The CDR3 runs to 14 residues. CDR3 bases: TGCAGTGCTAGAGACCGACAGGCCTCCTACGAGCAGTACGTC. Translating gives CSARDRQASYEQYV.

The CDR3 DNA reads as TGTGCCAGCAGTTTTCATCTAGCGGGGGGCTGGTCTCACGAGCAGTACGTC. This sequence encodes CASSFHLAGGWSHEQYV. The V and J genes are TRBV12-3 or TRBV12-4 and TRBJ2-7; 11 nucleotides match TRBD2. The V segment lost 3 bases and the J segment 5 bases; nucleotides outside the gene matches: 12. The CDR3 totals 17 residues.

This clonotype was observed at least ten times. This rearrangement joins TRBV12-3 or TRBV12-4 to TRBJ2-3; 9 bases are shared with TRBD2. There are 15 residues in the CDR3. J gave up 5 bases and V 7 bases, and 10 bases lay outside the gene matches. The CDR3 DNA is TGTGCCAGCAACCACCCAGCGGGGGGAGGAGATACGCAGTATTTT. It translates to CASNHPAGGGDTQYF.

This clonotype was detected only a few times. The chain uses TRBV28 and TRBJ2-3; the match to TRBD2 covers 14 bases. The V gene end was trimmed by 7 bases and the J gene end by 6 bases; junction bases not matched to a gene: 6. Per germline, CDR1 MDHEN and CDR2 SYDVKM. There are 15 residues in the CDR3. CDR3: CASTGLAGGGDTQYF. As DNA, the CDR3 is TGTGCCAGCACCGGACTAGCGGGGGGCGGCGATACGCAGTATTTT.

There are a few counts of this clonotype. This chain links TRBV20-1 with TRBJ2-1; TRBD2 aligns across 11 bases. V lost 5 bases and J lost 3; bases outside the gene matches: 9. The CDR3 has 16 amino acids. CDR1 is DFQATT, CDR2 SNEGSKA, per germline (reference sequence). CDR3 in DNA: TGCAGTGCTTCGAGGACTAGCGGGTACCGCTACAATGAGCAGTTCTTC. Translating it yields CSASRTSGYRYNEQFF.

The J gene is TRBJ1-2, the V gene TRBV29-1, with D possibly being TRBD1 (5 bases). Trimming left V 7 bases short and J 6 bases short, with 9 bases between. Germline V CDR1 and CDR2: SQVTM, ANQGSEA. The CDR3 loop spans 10 amino acids. CDR3 region: CSGGADGYTF. DNA for the CDR3: TGCAGCGGAGGGGCGGATGGCTACACCTTC.

This clonotype was seen a few times. V gene TRBV29-1 combines with J gene TRBJ1-3; D uncertain. Trimming shortened V by 0 bases and J by 6 bases, and 15 bases separated the two germline ends. The CDR3 has 15 amino acids. Looked up from germline, CDR1 is SQVTM and CDR2 is ANQGSEA. Here the CDR3 reads CSVEDLWAEPNTIYF. For the CDR3, the DNA is TGCAGCGTTGAAGATCTATGGGCAGAACCAAACACCATATATTTT.

In this sample, this clonotype turned up a few times. The chain joins TRBV5-1 to TRBJ2-2; D not certain. This CDR3 is 16 amino acids long. CDR1 is SGHRS, CDR2 YFSETQ, per germline. V was pared by 6 bases and J by 6 bases, with 21 bases between. CDR3 nucleotides: TGCGCCAGCACCTTAGGGTCGGTAGGATCGGCCGGGGAGCTGTTTTTT. It is translated as CASTLGSVGSAGELFF.